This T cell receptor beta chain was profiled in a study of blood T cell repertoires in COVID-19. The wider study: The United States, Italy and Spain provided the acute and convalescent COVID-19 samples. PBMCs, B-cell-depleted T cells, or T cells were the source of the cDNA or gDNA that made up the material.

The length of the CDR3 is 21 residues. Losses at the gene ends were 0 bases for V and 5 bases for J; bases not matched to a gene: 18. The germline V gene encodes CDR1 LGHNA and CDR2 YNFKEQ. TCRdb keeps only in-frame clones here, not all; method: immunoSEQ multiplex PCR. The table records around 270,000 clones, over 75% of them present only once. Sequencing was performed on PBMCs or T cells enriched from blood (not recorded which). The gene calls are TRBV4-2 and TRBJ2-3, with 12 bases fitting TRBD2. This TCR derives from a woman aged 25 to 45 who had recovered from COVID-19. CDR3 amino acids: CASSQDSHTSGGQHGVDTQYF. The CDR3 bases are TGTGCCAGCAGCCAAGATTCTCATACTAGCGGGGGGCAACATGGCGTAGATACGCAGTATTTT.